The clone carrying this T cell receptor (beta chain) was observed once. CDR1 is LNHDA, CDR2 SQIVND, per germline (reference sequence). CDR3 length: 15 residues. Trimming removed 4 bases from V and 3 bases from J; junction bases left unmatched: 8. Measured with immunoSEQ multiplex PCR; TCRdb has only the in-frame clones, and not every one. The sample lists under 80,000 clones; roughly nine tenths were seen once. The sample originates from a study of blood T cell repertoires in COVID-19. About the research overall: Sites across the United States, Italy and Spain contributed samples from acute and convalescent COVID-19. The cDNA or gDNA used as material had been derived from T cells, B-cell-depleted T cells, or PBMCs.

The chain couples TRBV19 to TRBJ2-5; 7 nucleotides match TRBD1. The source of this sequence is a man between 65 and 85 years old with active COVID-19. Input material: peripheral blood. CDR3 sequence reads: CASSTGLTGKETQYF. CDR3 nucleotides: TGTGCCAGTAGTACCGGTCTGACAGGGAAAGAGACCCAGTACTTC.